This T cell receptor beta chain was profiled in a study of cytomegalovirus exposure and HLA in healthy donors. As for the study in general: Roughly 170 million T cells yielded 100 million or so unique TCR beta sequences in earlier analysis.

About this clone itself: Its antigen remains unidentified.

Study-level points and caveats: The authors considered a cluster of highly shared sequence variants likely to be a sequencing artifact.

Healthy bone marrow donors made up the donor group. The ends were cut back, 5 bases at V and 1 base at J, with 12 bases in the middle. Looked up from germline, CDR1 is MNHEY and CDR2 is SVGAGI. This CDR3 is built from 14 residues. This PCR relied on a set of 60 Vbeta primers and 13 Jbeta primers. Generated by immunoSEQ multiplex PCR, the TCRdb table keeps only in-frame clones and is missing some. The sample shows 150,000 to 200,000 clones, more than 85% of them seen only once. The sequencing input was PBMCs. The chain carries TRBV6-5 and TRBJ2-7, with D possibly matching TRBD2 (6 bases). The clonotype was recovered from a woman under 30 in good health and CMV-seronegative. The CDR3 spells CASSRGDSSYEQYF. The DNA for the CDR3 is TGTGCCAGCAGTAGAGGGGACTCATCCTACGAGCAGTACTTC.